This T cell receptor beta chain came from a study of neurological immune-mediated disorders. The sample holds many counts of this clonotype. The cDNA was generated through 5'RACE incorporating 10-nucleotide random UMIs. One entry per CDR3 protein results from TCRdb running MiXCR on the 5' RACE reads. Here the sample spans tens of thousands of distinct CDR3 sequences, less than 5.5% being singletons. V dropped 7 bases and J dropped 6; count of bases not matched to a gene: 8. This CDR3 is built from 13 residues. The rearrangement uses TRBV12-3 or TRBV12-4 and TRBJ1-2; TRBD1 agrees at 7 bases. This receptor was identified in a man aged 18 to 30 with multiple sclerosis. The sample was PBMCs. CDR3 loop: CASTPMGQNGYTF. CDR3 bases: TGTGCCAGCACCCCGATGGGACAGAATGGCTACACCTTC.